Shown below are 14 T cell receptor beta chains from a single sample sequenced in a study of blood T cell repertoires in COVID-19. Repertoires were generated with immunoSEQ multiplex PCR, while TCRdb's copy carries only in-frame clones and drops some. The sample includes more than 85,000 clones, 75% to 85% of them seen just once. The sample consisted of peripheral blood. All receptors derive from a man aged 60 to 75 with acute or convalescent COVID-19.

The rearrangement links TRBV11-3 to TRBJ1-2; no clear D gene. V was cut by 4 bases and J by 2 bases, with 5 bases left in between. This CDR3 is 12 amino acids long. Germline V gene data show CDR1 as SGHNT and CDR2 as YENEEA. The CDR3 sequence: CASSYENYGYTF. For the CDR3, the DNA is TGTGCCAGCAGCTATGAGAACTATGGCTACACCTTC.

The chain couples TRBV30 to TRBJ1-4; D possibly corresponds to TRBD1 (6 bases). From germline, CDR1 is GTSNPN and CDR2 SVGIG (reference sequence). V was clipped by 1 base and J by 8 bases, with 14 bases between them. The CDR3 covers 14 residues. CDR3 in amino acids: CAWSGQGIQEKLFF. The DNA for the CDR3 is TGTGCCTGGAGTGGGCAGGGGATTCAAGAAAAACTGTTTTTT. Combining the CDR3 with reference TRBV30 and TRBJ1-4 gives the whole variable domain SQTIHQWPATLVQPVGSPLSLECTVEGTSNPNLYWYRQAAGRGLQLLFYSVGIGQISSEVPQNLSASRPQDRQFILSSKKLLLSDSGFYLCAWSGQGIQEKLFFGSGTQLSVL.

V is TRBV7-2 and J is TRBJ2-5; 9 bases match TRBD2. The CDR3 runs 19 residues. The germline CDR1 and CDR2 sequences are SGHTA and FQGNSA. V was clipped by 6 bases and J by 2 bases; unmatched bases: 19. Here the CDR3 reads CASRGGRMGLAGTQETQYF. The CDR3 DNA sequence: TGTGCCAGCAGAGGGGGGAGAATGGGGCTAGCGGGGACACAAGAGACCCAGTACTTC.

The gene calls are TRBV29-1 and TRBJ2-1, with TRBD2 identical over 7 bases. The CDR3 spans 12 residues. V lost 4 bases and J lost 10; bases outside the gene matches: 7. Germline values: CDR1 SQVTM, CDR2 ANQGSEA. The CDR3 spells CSVGETSIEQFF. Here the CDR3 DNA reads TGCAGCGTTGGAGAGACTAGCATAGAGCAGTTCTTC.

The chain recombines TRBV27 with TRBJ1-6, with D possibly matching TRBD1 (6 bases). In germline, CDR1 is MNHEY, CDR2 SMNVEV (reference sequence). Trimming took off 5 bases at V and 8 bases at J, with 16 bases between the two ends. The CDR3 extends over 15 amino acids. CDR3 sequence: CASSPTGTLDSPLHF. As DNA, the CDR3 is TGTGCCAGCAGTCCTACAGGGACCCTCGATTCACCCCTCCACTTT.

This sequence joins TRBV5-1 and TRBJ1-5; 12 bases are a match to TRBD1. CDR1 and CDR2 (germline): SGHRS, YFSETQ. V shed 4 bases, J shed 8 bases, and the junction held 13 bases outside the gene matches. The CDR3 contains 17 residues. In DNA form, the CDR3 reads TGCGCCAGCAGCCCTGGGCGGGGGACAGGGGGCCGGGAGCCCCAGCATTTT. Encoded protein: CASSPGRGTGGREPQHF.

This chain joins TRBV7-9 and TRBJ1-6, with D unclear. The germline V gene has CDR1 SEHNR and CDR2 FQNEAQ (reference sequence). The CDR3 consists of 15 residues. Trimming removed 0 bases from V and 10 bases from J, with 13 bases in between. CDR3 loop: CASSLAQVLDSPLHF. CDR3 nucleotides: TGTGCCAGCAGCTTAGCCCAGGTGCTTGACTCACCCCTCCACTTT.

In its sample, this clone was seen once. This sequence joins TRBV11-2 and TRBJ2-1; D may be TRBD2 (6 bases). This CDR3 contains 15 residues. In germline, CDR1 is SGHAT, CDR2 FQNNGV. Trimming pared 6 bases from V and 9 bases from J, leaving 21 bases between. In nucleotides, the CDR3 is TGTGCCAGCAGTGGGTTGGGGACTCGCCGTGGTGAGCAGTTCTTC. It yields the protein CASSGLGTRRGEQFF.

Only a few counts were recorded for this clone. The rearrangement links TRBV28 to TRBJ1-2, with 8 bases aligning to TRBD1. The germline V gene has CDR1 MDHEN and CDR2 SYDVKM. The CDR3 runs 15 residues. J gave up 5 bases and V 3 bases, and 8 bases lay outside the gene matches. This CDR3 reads CASSLRTGRRYGYTF. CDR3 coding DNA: TGTGCCAGCAGTTTGAGGACAGGGCGCAGATATGGCTACACCTTC.

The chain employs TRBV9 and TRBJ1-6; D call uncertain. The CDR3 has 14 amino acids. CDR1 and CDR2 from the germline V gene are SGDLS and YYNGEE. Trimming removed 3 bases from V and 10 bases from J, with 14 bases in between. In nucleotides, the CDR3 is TGTGCCAGCAGCGCCCGGCGGGCAGGCTCACCCCTCCACTTT. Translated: CASSARRAGSPLHF. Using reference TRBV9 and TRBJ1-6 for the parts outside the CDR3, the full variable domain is DSGVTQTPKHLITATGQRVTLRCSPRSGDLSVYWYQQSLDQGLQFLIQYYNGEERAKGNILERFSAQQFPDLHSELNLSSLELGDSALYFCASSARRAGSPLHFGNGTRLTVT.

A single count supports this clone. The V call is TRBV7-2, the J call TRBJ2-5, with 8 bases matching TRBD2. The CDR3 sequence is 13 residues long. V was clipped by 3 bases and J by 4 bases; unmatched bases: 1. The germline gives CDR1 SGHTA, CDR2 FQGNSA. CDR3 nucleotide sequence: TGTGCCAGCAGCTTGGCGGGAGGAGAGACCCAGTACTTC. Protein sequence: CASSLAGGETQYF.

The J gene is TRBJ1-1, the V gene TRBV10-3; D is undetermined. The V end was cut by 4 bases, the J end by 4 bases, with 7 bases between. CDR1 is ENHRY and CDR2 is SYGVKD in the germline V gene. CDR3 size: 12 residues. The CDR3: CAISVSRTEAFF. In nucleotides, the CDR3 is TGTGCCATCAGTGTCTCCCGCACTGAAGCTTTCTTT.

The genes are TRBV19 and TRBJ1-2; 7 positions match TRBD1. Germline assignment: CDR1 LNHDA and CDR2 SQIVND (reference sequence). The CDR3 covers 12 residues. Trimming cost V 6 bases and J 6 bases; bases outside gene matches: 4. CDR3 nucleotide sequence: TGTGCCAGTAGACTGGACAGGAATGGCTACACCTTC. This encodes CASRLDRNGYTF.

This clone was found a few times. The chain's CDR3 is CASSLGQGVATEAFF. CDR3 DNA: TGCGCCAGCAGCTTAGGACAGGGGGTCGCCACTGAAGCTTTCTTT. The gene calls are TRBV5-1 and TRBJ1-1, with TRBD1 matching 10 bases. J was trimmed by 4 bases and V by 2 bases; bases with no gene match: 5. The CDR3 runs 15 residues. Germline-derived CDR1 and CDR2 are SGHRS and YFSETQ.